This T cell receptor beta chain comes out of a study of tumor and adjacent non-tumor tissue in lung cancer. For the study at large: There were approximately twelve adenocarcinoma, a couple of squamous cell carcinoma and 1 small cell lung cancer cases. The patients, about nine men and 5 or 6 women, were roughly 30 to 76 with stage I to III disease.

The library came from three nested PCR rounds adapted from ARM-PCR protocols. TCRdb fed the multiplex PCR reads into MiXCR, producing one record per CDR3 protein. The sample carries 65,000 to 90,000 distinct CDR3 sequences, around 80% recorded once. RNA was extracted from bulk tissue without any cell sorting. Study observations and caveats: Tumor repertoires had a smaller top 100 clone share than normal lung. TCR diversity was significantly greater in tumor than normal lung tissue.

On this clonotype: Antigen specificity is unknown. At one end, the junction sequence differs from germline, possibly due to a read error.

The germline V gene encodes CDR1 MGHRA and CDR2 YSYEKL. The CDR3 is 16 amino acids. The TCR sequence derives from a woman aged 45-60 years with non-small cell lung cancer. The chain uses TRBV4-1 and TRBJ1-5; D is ambiguous. Specimen: lung tumor tissue. In nucleotides, the CDR3 is TGCGCCAGCAGCGCCCAGACTCGTCTCAGCAATAAGCCCCAGCATTTT. Its translation: CASSAQTRLSNKPQHF.